The subject of this entry is one T cell receptor (beta chain). Seattle researchers signed up patients amid active infection and tracked them longitudinally. The entry originates in a study of blood T cell repertoires in COVID-19. Background on the study: Both acute and convalescent COVID-19 samples were obtained from the United States, Italy and Spain. T cells, B-cell-depleted T cells, or PBMCs provided the cDNA or gDNA that served as material.

Per the authors' pipeline: Cell counts per sample came from amplifying reference gene primers. The repertoire was sequenced with immunoSEQ multiplex PCR; TCRdb's copy has only in-frame clones and lacks some. V, J and clone size are taken as reported in that table, and D and trimming were inferred from the DNA itself. The data hold fewer than 700,000 clones, with about 89% observed a single time. Germline CDR1 and CDR2: SGHNT and YYREEE (reference sequence). The CDR3 sequence is 13 residues long. V was cut by 1 base and J by 3 bases, with 7 bases left in between. The sequenced sample consisted of peripheral blood. V is TRBV5-4 and J is TRBJ2-5, with D tentatively TRBD1 (5 bases). The sequence came from a woman aged 45-65 years with COVID-19, enrolled during active disease. The chain's CDR3 is CASSLTGEETQYF. Written as DNA, the CDR3 is TGTGCCAGCAGCTTGACAGGAGAAGAGACCCAGTACTTC.